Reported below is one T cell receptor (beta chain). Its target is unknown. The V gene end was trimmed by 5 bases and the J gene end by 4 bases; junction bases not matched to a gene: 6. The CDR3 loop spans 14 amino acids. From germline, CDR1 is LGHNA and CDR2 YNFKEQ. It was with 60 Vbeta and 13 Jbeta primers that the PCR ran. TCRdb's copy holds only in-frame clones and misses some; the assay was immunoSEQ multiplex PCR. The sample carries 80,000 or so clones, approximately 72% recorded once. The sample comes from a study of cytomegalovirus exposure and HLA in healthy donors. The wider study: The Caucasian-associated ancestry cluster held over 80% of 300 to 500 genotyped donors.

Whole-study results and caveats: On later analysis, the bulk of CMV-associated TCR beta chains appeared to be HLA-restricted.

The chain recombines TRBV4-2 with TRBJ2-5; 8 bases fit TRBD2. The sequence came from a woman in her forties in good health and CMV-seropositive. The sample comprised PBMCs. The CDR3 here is CASSGAGVRETQYF. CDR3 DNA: TGTGCCAGCAGCGGAGCGGGGGTTCGAGAGACCCAGTACTTC.